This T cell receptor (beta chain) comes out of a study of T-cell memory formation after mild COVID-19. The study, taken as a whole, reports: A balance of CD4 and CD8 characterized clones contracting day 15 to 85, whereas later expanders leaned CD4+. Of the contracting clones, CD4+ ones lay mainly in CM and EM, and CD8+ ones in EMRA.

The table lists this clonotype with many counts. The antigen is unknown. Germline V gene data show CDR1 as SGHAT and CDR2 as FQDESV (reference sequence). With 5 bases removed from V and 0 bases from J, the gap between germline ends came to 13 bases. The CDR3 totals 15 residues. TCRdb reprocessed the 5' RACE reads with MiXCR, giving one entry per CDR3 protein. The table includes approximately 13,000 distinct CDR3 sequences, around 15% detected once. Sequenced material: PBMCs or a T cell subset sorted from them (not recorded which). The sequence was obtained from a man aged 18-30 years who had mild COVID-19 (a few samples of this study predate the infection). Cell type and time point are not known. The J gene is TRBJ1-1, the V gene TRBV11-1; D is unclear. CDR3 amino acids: CASSPADLMNTEAFF. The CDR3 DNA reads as TGTGCCAGCAGCCCTGCGGACCTAATGAACACTGAAGCTTTCTTT. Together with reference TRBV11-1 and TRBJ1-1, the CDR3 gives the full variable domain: EAEVAQSPRYKITEKSQAVAFWCDPISGHATLYWYRQILGQGPELLVQFQDESVVDDSQLPKDRFSAERLKGVDSTLKIQPAELGDSAMYLCASSPADLMNTEAFFGQGTRLTVV.